These 29 T cell receptor beta chains were sequenced from one sample in a study of Ad26.COV2.S vaccination and SARS-CoV-2 variants. Repertoires were generated with immunoSEQ multiplex PCR, while TCRdb's copy carries only in-frame clones and drops some. The table shows a few hundred thousand clones, with more than 75% occurring only once. Treatment in this sample: 15 to 20 received Ad26.COV2.S at low or high dose, single or two shots; about 5 received placebo; per-sample allocation not given. The samples date from day 63 after the first vaccine or placebo injection. Sequenced here: peripheral blood, sampled in a trial of Ad26.COV2.S vaccine versus placebo. The receptor set was obtained from a person aged 18-65 years who received the Ad26.COV2.S COVID-19 vaccine or a placebo.

The chain has TRBV9 and TRBJ2-7; TRBD2 might be the D (5 bases). V dropped 4 bases and J dropped 6 bases, with 14 bases sitting between them. In germline, CDR1 is SGDLS, CDR2 YYNGEE. The CDR3 runs to 13 residues. CDR3 in DNA: TGTGCCAGCAGCCCCTCTAGCCTTAGCGAGCAGTACTTC. It specifies CASSPSSLSEQYF.

The chain employs TRBV6-5 and TRBJ1-1; D gene unclear. The CDR3 extends over 14 amino acids. Germline lookup yields CDR1 MNHEY and CDR2 SVGAGI. Trimming cost V 2 bases and J 7 bases, with 14 bases left between them. The CDR3 coding sequence is TGTGCCAGCAGTTACACCGGGATTATCGATGAAGCTTTCTTT. Its translation is CASSYTGIIDEAFF.

The chain uses TRBV19 and TRBJ2-3; D perhaps matches TRBD1 (5 bases). The CDR3 is 14 amino acids. The V and J ends lost 7 bases and 1 base respectively, with 12 bases between them. Germline loops: CDR1 LNHDA, CDR2 SQIVND (reference sequence). The DNA for the CDR3 is TGTGCCAGTACCCGACAGTTAGGCACAGATACGCAGTATTTT. This gives the protein CASTRQLGTDTQYF.

V usage is TRBV12-3 or TRBV12-4 and J usage is TRBJ2-2; unclear D gene. V was pared by 4 bases and J by 11 bases, with 8 bases between. The CDR3 runs 11 residues. In DNA form, the CDR3 reads TGTGCCAGCAGTTCCTCCTTTGAGCTGTTTTTT. Its translation: CASSSSFELFF.

The rearrangement uses TRBV3-1 (or the pseudogene TRBV3-2) and TRBJ2-7; D is ambiguous. The CDR3 covers 11 residues. Germline V gene data show CDR1 as LGHDT and CDR2 as YNNKEL (reference sequence). V was pared by 4 bases and J by 3 bases, with 4 bases between. CDR3 sequence reads: CASSLNYEQYF. As DNA, the CDR3 is TGTGCCAGCAGCCTAAACTACGAGCAGTACTTC.

This sequence joins TRBV13 and TRBJ2-1, with 8 bases identical to TRBD2. The germline gives CDR1 PRHDT, CDR2 FYEKMQ (reference sequence). With V trimmed by 7 bases and J by 10 bases, 12 bases remained unmatched. CDR3 size: 14 residues. The CDR3 protein is CASNEGLVPGEQFF. Here the CDR3 DNA reads TGTGCCAGCAACGAGGGACTAGTACCCGGCGAGCAGTTCTTC.

The chain recombines TRBV4-1 with TRBJ2-3; D ambiguous. CDR1 is MGHRA, CDR2 YSYEKL, per germline. The CDR3 is 14 amino acids. Trimming pared 4 bases from V and 2 bases from J, leaving 10 bases between. The DNA for the CDR3 is TGCGCCAGCAGCCCCGGGTCGCCCACAGATACGCAGTATTTT. Protein sequence: CASSPGSPTDTQYF.

As regards this clone: One junction end disagrees with the germline gene, perhaps due to a read error. V is TRBV2 and J is TRBJ1-2; no firm D call. This CDR3 spans 12 amino acids. CDR1 is SNHLY, CDR2 FYNNEI, per germline. CDR3 DNA: TGTGCTAGCACTGGGGTTAACTATGGCTACACCTTC. Amino acids: CASTGVNYGYTF.

The chain employs TRBV19 and TRBJ2-1; 9 bases match TRBD1. Unmatched junction bases numbered 4, after V lost 1 base and J lost 6 bases. Germline V gene sequence: CDR1 LNHDA, CDR2 SQIVND (reference sequence). The CDR3 is made up of 15 amino acids. The CDR3 DNA sequence: TGTGCCAGTAGTATAGCCGGGACAGGGATCAATGAGCAGTTCTTC. Translated, it gives CASSIAGTGINEQFF.

The V call is TRBV18, the J call TRBJ2-1, with TRBD1 matching over 11 bases. This CDR3 comprises 15 residues. V gave up 3 bases and J gave up 8 bases; unmatched junction bases: 6. Germline V gene sequence: CDR1 KGHSH, CDR2 LQKENI. The CDR3 reads CASSPAGTGGYEQFF. The DNA for the CDR3 is TGTGCCAGCTCACCTGCCGGGACAGGGGGTTATGAGCAGTTCTTC.

The rearrangement joins TRBV6-2 or TRBV6-3 to TRBJ2-1, with D possibly being TRBD2 (5 bases). This CDR3 spans 14 amino acids. V shed 4 bases and J shed 3 bases, with 10 bases lying between them. CDR1 is MNHEY and CDR2 is SVGEGT in the germline V gene. The CDR3 region is CASSSGSVYNEQFF. The CDR3 nucleotides are TGTGCCAGCAGTTCTGGGAGCGTCTACAATGAGCAGTTCTTC.

The genes are TRBV3-1 (or the pseudogene TRBV3-2) and TRBJ2-3; D gene ambiguous. V gave up 0 bases and J gave up 6 bases, with 7 bases separating them. Germline V gene lookup returns CDR1 LGHDT and CDR2 YNNKEL (reference sequence). The CDR3 is 13 residues long. Written as DNA, the CDR3 is TGTGCCAGCAGCCAAGAAGGACGGGATACGCAGTATTTT. This codes for CASSQEGRDTQYF.

The chain combines TRBV4-1 with TRBJ1-1, with D maybe TRBD1 (6 bases). This CDR3 has 14 residues. The V end was cut by 3 bases, the J end by 1 base, with 9 bases between. Looked up from germline, CDR1 is MGHRA and CDR2 is YSYEKL. The CDR3 sequence is CASSQQQGNTEAFF. CDR3 DNA sequence: TGCGCCAGCAGCCAGCAACAGGGGAACACTGAAGCTTTCTTT.

The chain combines TRBV13 with TRBJ2-3; D call uncertain. Germline CDR1 reads PRHDT; CDR2 reads FYEKMQ (reference sequence). This CDR3 contains 16 residues. The V gene lost 3 bases and the J gene lost 1 base, with 14 bases spanning the gap. CDR3 region: CASSFQQNWGTDTQYF. CDR3 DNA sequence: TGTGCCAGCAGCTTCCAACAGAATTGGGGCACAGATACGCAGTATTTT. The full variable domain, with the rest looked up from reference TRBV13 and TRBJ2-3, is AAGVIQSPRHLIKEKRETATLKCYPIPRHDTVYWYQQGPGQDPQFLISFYEKMQSDKGSIPDRFSAQQFSDYHSELNMSSLELGDSALYFCASSFQQNWGTDTQYFGPGTRLTVL.

The rearrangement joins TRBV6-5 to TRBJ1-1; a possible D gene is TRBD1 (5 bases). Between the trimmed V and J ends, which lost 8 bases and 10 bases, there was a span of 17 bases. CDR3 length: 12 amino acids. Looked up from germline, CDR1 is MNHEY and CDR2 is SVGAGI. CDR3: CASGADLRVAFF. The DNA of the CDR3 is TGTGCCAGCGGGGCAGACCTTAGGGTAGCTTTCTTT.

The rearrangement joins TRBV7-9 to TRBJ1-1; no firm D call. The CDR3 covers 14 residues. The V and J ends lost 1 base and 1 base respectively, with 7 bases between them. Germline CDR1 and CDR2: SEHNR and FQNEAQ (reference sequence). The CDR3 loop is CASSLGERNTEAFF. Here the CDR3 DNA reads TGTGCCAGCAGCTTAGGGGAGAGGAACACTGAAGCTTTCTTT.

This clone was counted between two and nine times. This rearrangement joins TRBV15 to TRBJ2-5; perhaps TRBD2 as D (6 bases). V lost 7 bases, J lost 5 bases, and 14 bases lay in between. Germline values: CDR1 LNHNV, CDR2 YYDKDF (reference sequence). This CDR3 contains 13 residues. CDR3 in amino acids: CATNRGDRETQYF. DNA for the CDR3: TGTGCCACCAACCGCGGGGATCGGGAGACCCAGTACTTC.

This rearrangement joins TRBV19 to TRBJ1-2; possible D gene TRBD1, 6 bases. V dropped 6 bases and J dropped 5 bases, with 19 bases sitting between them. CDR1 is LNHDA, CDR2 SQIVND, per germline (reference sequence). The CDR3 totals 15 residues. The CDR3 loop is CASSLSWDTRYGYTF. In DNA, the CDR3 is TGTGCCAGTAGCCTTTCGTGGGACACCCGGTATGGCTACACCTTC.

The sample holds one count of this clone. V gene TRBV15 combines with J gene TRBJ2-3; 9 positions agree with TRBD1. Germline CDR1 and CDR2: LNHNV and YYDKDF (reference sequence). Trimming removed 1 base from V and 4 bases from J; junction bases left unmatched: 9. The CDR3 contains 17 residues. The CDR3 reads CATSRVSRDRASDTQYF. The DNA of the CDR3 is TGTGCCACCAGCAGAGTATCTAGGGACAGGGCTTCAGATACGCAGTATTTT.

The CDR3 region has the DNA TGTGCCAGCAGCCGCGCCGGACGGGGCCAAGAGACCCAGTACTTC. This encodes CASSRAGRGQETQYF. The rearrangement joins TRBV7-2 to TRBJ2-5; maybe TRBD2 (5 bases). This CDR3 is 15 amino acids long. Germline assignment: CDR1 SGHTA and CDR2 FQGNSA. The V end lost 5 bases, the J end lost 1 base, and 14 bases lay between the germline ends.

The chain uses TRBV19 and TRBJ1-2; D may be TRBD1 (6 bases). This CDR3 has 14 amino acids. Per germline, CDR1 LNHDA and CDR2 SQIVND (reference sequence). Deletions cut 4 bases from V and 0 bases from J, with 9 bases between. The CDR3 is CASSNRDTNYGYTF. CDR3 nucleotide sequence: TGTGCCAGTAGTAACAGGGACACTAACTATGGCTACACCTTC.

This chain uses TRBV11-2 with TRBJ1-1, with 9 bases matching TRBD1. The J segment lost 11 bases and the V segment lost 6 bases, leaving 19 bases of the junction unmatched. The CDR3 runs 16 residues. CDR1 is SGHAT and CDR2 is FQNNGV in the germline V gene. The CDR3 sequence is CASRRKQKGQGMGAFF. The CDR3 region has the DNA TGTGCCAGCAGACGAAAGCAAAAAGGACAGGGGATGGGGGCTTTCTTT.

This clone was observed a handful of times. The rearrangement uses TRBV6-5 and TRBJ1-2; D might be TRBD1 (5 bases). The germline CDR1 and CDR2 sequences are MNHEY and SVGAGI. The length of the CDR3 is 14 residues. The germline V and J ends were trimmed by 9 bases and 7 bases, with 21 bases remaining between them. The CDR3 DNA follows: TGTGCCAGGGTCTACAGTCTTGAGAGGGGTGGCTACACCTTC. It is translated as CARVYSLERGGYTF.

J is TRBJ1-4 and V is TRBV6-5; TRBD1 might be the D (5 bases). CDR1 is MNHEY and CDR2 is SVGAGI in the germline V gene. This CDR3 comprises 16 residues. Trimming shortened V by 0 bases and J by 0 bases, and 8 bases separated the two germline ends. DNA for the CDR3: TGTGCCAGCAGTTACTCTGGGGACCCAACTAATGAAAAACTGTTTTTT. It yields the protein CASSYSGDPTNEKLFF.

In this sample, this clone turned up once. The chain carries TRBV29-1 and TRBJ1-2; D gene uncertain. CDR1 and CDR2 (germline): SQVTM, ANQGSEA. The CDR3 spans 15 residues. V lost 2 bases and J 5 bases, leaving 18 bases between the germline ends. The CDR3 sequence is CSVEPEDRLRYGYTF. The CDR3 DNA is TGCAGCGTTGAACCGGAGGACCGATTGAGGTATGGCTACACCTTC.

This clone was picked up many times. The CDR3 here is CATSGKSGGANEQFF. DNA for the CDR3: TGTGCCACCAGTGGGAAGTCCGGGGGGGCCAATGAGCAGTTCTTC. The rearrangement uses TRBV24-1 and TRBJ2-1; TRBD2 matches 8 bases. Germline V lookup: CDR1 KGHDR, CDR2 SFDVKD. The CDR3 loop spans 15 amino acids. Germline trimming cut 5 bases from V and 6 bases from J; bases unmatched to any gene: 8.

The chain is built from TRBV27 and TRBJ2-1, with 9 bases fitting TRBD2. The CDR3 length is 18 residues. V lost 1 base, J lost 4 bases, and 11 bases stayed unmatched. Germline CDR1 is MNHEY and CDR2 is SMNVEV (reference sequence). DNA of the CDR3: TGTGCCAGCAGTTTATTGGCTAGCGGGGTCCATAATTACAATGAGCAGTTCTTC. Protein: CASSLLASGVHNYNEQFF.

The rearrangement links TRBV6-5 to TRBJ1-1; D remains unclear. Looked up from germline, CDR1 is MNHEY and CDR2 is SVGAGI. This CDR3 region has 15 residues. V lost 0 bases, J lost 5 bases, and 13 bases lay in between. CDR3 residues: CASSYSRRFETEAFF. The CDR3 nucleotides are TGTGCCAGCAGTTACTCGAGGAGGTTTGAAACTGAAGCTTTCTTT.

V usage is TRBV5-4 and J usage is TRBJ2-7, with D perhaps TRBD1 (5 bases). Trimming shortened V by 6 bases and J by 0 bases, and 19 bases separated the two germline ends. In germline, CDR1 is SGHNT, CDR2 YYREEE (reference sequence). This CDR3 has 16 amino acids. CDR3 amino acids: CASTAIDGASSYEQYF. CDR3 DNA sequence: TGTGCCAGCACAGCTATTGATGGGGCAAGCTCCTACGAGCAGTACTTC.